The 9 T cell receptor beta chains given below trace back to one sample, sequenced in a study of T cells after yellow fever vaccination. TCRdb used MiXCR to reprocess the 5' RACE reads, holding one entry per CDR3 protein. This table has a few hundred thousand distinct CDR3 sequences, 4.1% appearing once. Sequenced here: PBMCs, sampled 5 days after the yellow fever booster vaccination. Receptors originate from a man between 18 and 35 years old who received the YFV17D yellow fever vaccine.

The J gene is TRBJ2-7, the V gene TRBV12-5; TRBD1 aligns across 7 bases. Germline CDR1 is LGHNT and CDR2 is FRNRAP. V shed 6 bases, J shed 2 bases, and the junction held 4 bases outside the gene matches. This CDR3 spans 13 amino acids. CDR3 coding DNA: TGTGCTAGTGGCCCGACAGGGACCTACGAGCAGTACTTC. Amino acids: CASGPTGTYEQYF.

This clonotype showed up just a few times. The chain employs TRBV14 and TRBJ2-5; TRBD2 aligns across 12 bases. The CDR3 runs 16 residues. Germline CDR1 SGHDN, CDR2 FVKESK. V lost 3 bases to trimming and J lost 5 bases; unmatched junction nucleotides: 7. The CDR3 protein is CASSHGRLAGGETQYF. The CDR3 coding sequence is TGTGCCAGCAGCCATGGAAGGCTAGCGGGGGGGGAGACCCAGTACTTC.

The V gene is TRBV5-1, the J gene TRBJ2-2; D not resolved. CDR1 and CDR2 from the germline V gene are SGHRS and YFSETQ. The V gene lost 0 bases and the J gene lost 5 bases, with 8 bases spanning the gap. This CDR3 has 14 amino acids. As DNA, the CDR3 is TGCGCCAGCAGCTTGGAGCCAGATACCGGGGAGCTGTTTTTT. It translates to CASSLEPDTGELFF.

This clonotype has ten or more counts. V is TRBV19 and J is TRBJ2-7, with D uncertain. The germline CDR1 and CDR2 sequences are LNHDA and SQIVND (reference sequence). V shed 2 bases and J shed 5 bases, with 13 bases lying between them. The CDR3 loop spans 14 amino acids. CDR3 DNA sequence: TGTGCCAGTAGTATACGTCCCAGCTTCGACGAGCAGTACTTC. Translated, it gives CASSIRPSFDEQYF.

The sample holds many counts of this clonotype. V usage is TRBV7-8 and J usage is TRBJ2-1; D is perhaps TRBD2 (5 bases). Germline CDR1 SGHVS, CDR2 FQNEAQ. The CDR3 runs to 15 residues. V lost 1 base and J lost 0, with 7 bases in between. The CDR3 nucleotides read TGTGCCAGCAGCTTAGTGAGGGTCTCCTACAATGAGCAGTTCTTC. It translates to CASSLVRVSYNEQFF.

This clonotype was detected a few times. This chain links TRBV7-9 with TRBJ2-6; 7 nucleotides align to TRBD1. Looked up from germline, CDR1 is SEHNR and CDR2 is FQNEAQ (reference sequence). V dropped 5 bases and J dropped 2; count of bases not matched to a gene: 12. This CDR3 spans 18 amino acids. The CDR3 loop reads CASSPRDSRSAGANVLTF. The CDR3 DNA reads TGTGCCAGCAGCCCCAGGGACAGTCGTTCGGCTGGGGCCAACGTCCTGACTTTC.

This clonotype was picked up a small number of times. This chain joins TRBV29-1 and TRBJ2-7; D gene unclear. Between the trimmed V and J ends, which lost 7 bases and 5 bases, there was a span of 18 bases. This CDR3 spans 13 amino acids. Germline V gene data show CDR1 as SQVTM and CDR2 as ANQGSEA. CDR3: CSAARAGANEQYF. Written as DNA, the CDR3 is TGCAGCGCTGCCCGGGCAGGTGCTAACGAGCAGTACTTC.

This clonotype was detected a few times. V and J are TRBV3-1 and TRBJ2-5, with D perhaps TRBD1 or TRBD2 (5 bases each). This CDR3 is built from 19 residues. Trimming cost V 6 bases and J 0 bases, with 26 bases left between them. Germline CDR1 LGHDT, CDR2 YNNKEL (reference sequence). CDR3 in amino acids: CASSERGTGPGRYQETQYF. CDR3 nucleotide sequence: TGTGCCAGCAGTGAACGCGGAACGGGGCCGGGGCGGTACCAAGAGACCCAGTACTTC.

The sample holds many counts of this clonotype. The CDR3 nucleotides are TGTGCCAGCAGTTCCCCGGCAGGGGGCCAATACGAGCAGTACTTC. It is translated as CASSSPAGGQYEQYF. The chain is built from TRBV28 and TRBJ2-7, with TRBD1 matching 8 bases. CDR1 is MDHEN and CDR2 is SYDVKM in the germline V gene. V trimming: 4 bases; J trimming: 4 bases; junction bases outside the gene matches: 9. This CDR3 spans 15 amino acids.